This record concerns one T cell receptor beta chain sequence. The sample carries other DNA sequences with the same CDR3. This entry belongs to a study of blood T cell repertoires in COVID-19. Study-level background: Samples came from the United States, Italy and Spain, spanning acute and convalescent COVID-19. T cells, B-cell-depleted T cells, or PBMCs provided the cDNA or gDNA that served as material.

Under the authors' procedure: Counts of nucleated cells, estimated from reference gene primer amplification, were obtained. Assay: immunoSEQ multiplex PCR; the TCRdb copy retains only in-frame clones and omits some. V and J calls and clone size follow that table, whereas D and trimming were derived from the DNA. This table holds around 620,000 clones, approximately 90% found once. V gave up 5 bases and J gave up 8 bases, with 9 bases separating them. CDR3 length: 11 amino acids. The sample comprised peripheral blood. The sequence was collected from a woman aged 18-29 years with acute or convalescent COVID-19. This chain connects TRBV12-3 or TRBV12-4 to TRBJ1-1; D may be TRBD1 (6 bases). Here the CDR3 DNA reads TGTGCCAGCAGTCCCGGGACAGAAGCTTTCTTT. This sequence encodes CASSPGTEAFF.